The 2 T cell receptor beta chains in this list originate from one sample, sequenced in a study of T cells in Graves' hyperthyroidism and ophthalmopathy. Amplified regions were TCR beta CDR3 sequences from RNA transcripts. RT-PCR in the first round (using the HTBI primer set) targeted the TCR CDR3. TCRdb redid the calling of the multiplex PCR reads with MiXCR, one entry per CDR3 protein. Here the sample spans fewer than 250,000 distinct CDR3 sequences, about a sixth being singletons. Sequenced sample: blood. The receptors derive from a woman aged 18-29 years with Graves' ophthalmopathy.

This clonotype was seen more than once but under ten times. An end of the junction does not agree with germline; a read error may underlie this. The chain uses TRBV20-1 and TRBJ2-6; a possible D gene is TRBD2 (5 bases). The germline CDR1 and CDR2 sequences are DFQATT and SNEGSKA (reference sequence). There are 14 residues in the CDR3. The CDR3 loop is CIARDGAGANVLTF. Written as DNA, the CDR3 is TGCATTGCTAGAGACGGGGCTGGGGCCAACGTCCTGACTTTC.

Many counts were recorded for this clonotype. This chain uses TRBV20-1 with TRBJ2-1, with D tentatively TRBD2 (6 bases). The CDR3 contains 15 residues. V lost 6 bases and J 0 bases, leaving 15 bases between the germline ends. Germline V CDR1 and CDR2: DFQATT, SNEGSKA (reference sequence). The CDR3 protein is CSASPLGSSYNEQFF. Written as DNA, the CDR3 is TGCAGTGCCTCACCACTCGGGAGCTCCTACAATGAGCAGTTCTTC.